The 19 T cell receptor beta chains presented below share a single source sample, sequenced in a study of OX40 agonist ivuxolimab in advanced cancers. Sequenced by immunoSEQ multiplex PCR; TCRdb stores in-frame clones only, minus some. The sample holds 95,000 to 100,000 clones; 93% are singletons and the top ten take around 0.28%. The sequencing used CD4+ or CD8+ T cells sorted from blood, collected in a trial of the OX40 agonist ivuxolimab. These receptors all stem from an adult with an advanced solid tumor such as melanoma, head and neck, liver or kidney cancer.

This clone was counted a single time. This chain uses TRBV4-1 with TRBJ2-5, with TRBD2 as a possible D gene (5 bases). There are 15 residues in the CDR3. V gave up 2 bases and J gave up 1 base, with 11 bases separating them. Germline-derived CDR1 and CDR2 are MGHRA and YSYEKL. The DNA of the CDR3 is TGCGCCAGCAGCCAACCGCTAGCTGTCCAAGAGACCCAGTACTTC. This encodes CASSQPLAVQETQYF.

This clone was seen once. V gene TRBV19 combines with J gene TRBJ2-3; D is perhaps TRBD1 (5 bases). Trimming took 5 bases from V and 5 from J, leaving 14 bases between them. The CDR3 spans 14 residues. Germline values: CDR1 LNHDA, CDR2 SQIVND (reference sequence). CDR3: CASSGRVGQDTQYF. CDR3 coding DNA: TGTGCCAGTAGTGGACGGGTGGGGCAAGATACGCAGTATTTT.

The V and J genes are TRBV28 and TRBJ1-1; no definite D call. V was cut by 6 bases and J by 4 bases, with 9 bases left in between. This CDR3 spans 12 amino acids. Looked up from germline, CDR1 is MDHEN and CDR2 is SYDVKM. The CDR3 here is CASSASVTEAFF. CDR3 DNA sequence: TGTGCCAGCAGCGCTTCGGTCACTGAAGCTTTCTTT. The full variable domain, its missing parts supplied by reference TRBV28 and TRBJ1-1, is DVKVTQSSRYLVKRTGEKVFLECVQDMDHENMFWYRQDPGLGLRLIYFSYDVKMKEKGDIPEGYSVSREKKERFSLILESASTNQTSMYLCASSASVTEAFFGQGTRLTVV.

Here the CDR3 DNA reads TGTGCCAGCAGCCCACAGCGTAACACAGATACGCAGTATTTT. Translated, it gives CASSPQRNTDTQYF. The chain is built from TRBV5-4 and TRBJ2-3, with D uncertain. The CDR3 extends over 14 amino acids. Germline-derived CDR1 and CDR2 are SGHNT and YYREEE (reference sequence). The V end was cut by 4 bases, the J end by 2 bases, with 11 bases between.

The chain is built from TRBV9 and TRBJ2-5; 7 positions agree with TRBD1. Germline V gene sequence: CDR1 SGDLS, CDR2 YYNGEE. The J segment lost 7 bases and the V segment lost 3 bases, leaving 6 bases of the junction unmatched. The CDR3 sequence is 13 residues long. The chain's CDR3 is CASSDTRQGTQYF. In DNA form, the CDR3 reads TGTGCCAGCAGCGATACACGACAGGGGACCCAGTACTTC.

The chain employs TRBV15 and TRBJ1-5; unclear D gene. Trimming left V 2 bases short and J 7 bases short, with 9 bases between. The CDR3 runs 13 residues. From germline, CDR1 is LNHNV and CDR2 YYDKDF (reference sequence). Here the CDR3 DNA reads TGTGCCACCAGCAGACTGGCGGGACAGCCCCAGCATTTT. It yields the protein CATSRLAGQPQHF.

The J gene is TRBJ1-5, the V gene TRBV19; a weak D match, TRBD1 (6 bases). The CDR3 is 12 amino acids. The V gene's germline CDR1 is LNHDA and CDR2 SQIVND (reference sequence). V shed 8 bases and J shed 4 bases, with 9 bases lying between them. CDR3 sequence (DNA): TGTGCCAGTGAAGACAGGAATCAGCCCCAGCATTTT. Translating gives CASEDRNQPQHF.

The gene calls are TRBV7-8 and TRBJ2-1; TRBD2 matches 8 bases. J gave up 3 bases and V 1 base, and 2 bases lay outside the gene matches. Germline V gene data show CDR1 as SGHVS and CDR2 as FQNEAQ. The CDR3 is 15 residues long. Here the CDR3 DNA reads TGTGCCAGCAGCTTAGACGGGGGGGGCTACAATGAGCAGTTCTTC. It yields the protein CASSLDGGGYNEQFF.

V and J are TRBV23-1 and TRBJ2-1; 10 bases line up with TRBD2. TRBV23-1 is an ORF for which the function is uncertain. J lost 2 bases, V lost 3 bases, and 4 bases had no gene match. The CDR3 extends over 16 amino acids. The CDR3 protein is CASSQWLAGAYNEQFF. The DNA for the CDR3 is TGCGCCAGCAGTCAGTGGCTAGCGGGGGCCTACAATGAGCAGTTCTTC.

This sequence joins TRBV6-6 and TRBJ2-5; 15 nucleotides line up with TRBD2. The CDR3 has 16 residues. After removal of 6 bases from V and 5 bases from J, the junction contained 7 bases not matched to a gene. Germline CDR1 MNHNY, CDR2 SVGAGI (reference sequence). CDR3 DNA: TGTGCCAGCAGATTCCCGGGACTAGCGGGAGGCGAGACCCAGTACTTC. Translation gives CASRFPGLAGGETQYF.

CDR3 sequence reads: CASSLPGWETQYF. The CDR3 DNA sequence: TGTGCCAGCAGTCTTCCGGGGTGGGAGACCCAGTACTTC. V usage is TRBV25-1 and J usage is TRBJ2-5, with TRBD2 as a possible D gene (5 bases). V shed 5 bases and J shed 5 bases, with 12 bases lying between them. Germline V gives CDR1 MGHDK, CDR2 SYGVNS. The CDR3 loop spans 13 amino acids.

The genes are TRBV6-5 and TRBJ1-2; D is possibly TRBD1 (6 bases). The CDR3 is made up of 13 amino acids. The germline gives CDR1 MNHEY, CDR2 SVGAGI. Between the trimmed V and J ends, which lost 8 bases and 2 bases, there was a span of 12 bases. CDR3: CASGNQGNYGYTF. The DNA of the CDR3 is TGTGCCAGCGGTAACCAGGGGAACTATGGCTACACCTTC.

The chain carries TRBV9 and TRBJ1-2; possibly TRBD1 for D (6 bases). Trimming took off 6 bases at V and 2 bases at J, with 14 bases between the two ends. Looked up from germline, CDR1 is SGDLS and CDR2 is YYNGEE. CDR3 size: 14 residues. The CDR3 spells CASTLAGQNYGYTF. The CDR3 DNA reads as TGTGCCAGCACCTTAGCCGGACAGAACTATGGCTACACCTTC.

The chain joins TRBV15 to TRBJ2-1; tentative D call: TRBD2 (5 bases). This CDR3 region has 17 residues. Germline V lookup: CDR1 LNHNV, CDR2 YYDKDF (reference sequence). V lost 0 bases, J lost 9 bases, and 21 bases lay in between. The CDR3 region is CATSRDSSLATSGEQFF. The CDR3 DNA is TGTGCCACCAGCAGAGATAGTAGCCTAGCAACTTCGGGTGAGCAGTTCTTC.

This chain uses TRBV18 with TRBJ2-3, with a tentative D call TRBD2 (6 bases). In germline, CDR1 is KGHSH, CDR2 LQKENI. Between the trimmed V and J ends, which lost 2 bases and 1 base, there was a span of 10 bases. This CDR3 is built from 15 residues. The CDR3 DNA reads TGTGCCAGCTCACCATTAACGGGGGGCACAGATACGCAGTATTTT. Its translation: CASSPLTGGTDTQYF. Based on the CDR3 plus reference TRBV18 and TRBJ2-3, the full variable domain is NAGVMQNPRHLVRRRGQEARLRCSPMKGHSHVYWYRQLPEEGLKFMVYLQKENIIDESGMPKERFSAEFPKEGPSILRIQQVVRGDSAAYFCASSPLTGGTDTQYFGPGTRLTVL.

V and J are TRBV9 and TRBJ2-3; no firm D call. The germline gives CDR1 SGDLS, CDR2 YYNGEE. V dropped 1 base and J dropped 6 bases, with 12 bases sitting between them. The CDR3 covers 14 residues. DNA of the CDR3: TGTGCCAGCAGCGTATTGGTGGGGATGGATACGCAGTATTTT. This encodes CASSVLVGMDTQYF.

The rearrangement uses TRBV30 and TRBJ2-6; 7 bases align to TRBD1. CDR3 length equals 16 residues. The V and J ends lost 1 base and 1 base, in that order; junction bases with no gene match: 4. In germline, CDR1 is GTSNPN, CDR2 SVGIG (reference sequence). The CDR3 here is CAWSARDSSGANVLTF. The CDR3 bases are TGTGCCTGGAGTGCCCGGGACAGTTCTGGGGCCAACGTCCTGACTTTC.

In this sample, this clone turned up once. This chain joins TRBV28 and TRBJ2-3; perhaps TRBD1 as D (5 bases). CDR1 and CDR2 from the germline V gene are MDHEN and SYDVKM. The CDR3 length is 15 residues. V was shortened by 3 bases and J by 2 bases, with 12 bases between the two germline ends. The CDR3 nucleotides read TGTGCCAGCAGTTTCCTTGGGGCGGACACAGATACGCAGTATTTT. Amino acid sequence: CASSFLGADTDTQYF.

In nucleotides, the CDR3 is TGTGCCACAAAGCCGACAGGGAGATTTGGAAACACCATATATTTT. Residues: CATKPTGRFGNTIYF. This chain joins TRBV10-3 and TRBJ1-3; 7 bases agree with TRBD1. The CDR3 contains 15 residues. V lost 10 bases to trimming and J lost 3 bases; unmatched junction nucleotides: 12. Per the germline V gene, CDR1 is ENHRY and CDR2 is SYGVKD.